This T cell receptor beta chain was sequenced during a study of OX40 agonist ivuxolimab in advanced cancers. Study background: Intravenous ivuxolimab was administered to patients every 2 weeks at 0.01 to 10 mg/kg. Findings of the study overall: Expanded clones were, on average, more numerous among CD8+ T cells than CD4+. No determination was made of the antigen specificity of the expanded peripheral T cells.

Method: immunoSEQ multiplex PCR; TCRdb's copy keeps in-frame clones and lacks some. The table has 53,000 or so clones, 84% seen once; the top ten hold approximately 4.2%. Regarding this clone: Antigen specificity is unknown.

V was clipped by 5 bases and J by 3 bases; unmatched bases: 9. This CDR3 has 16 residues. The germline V gene has CDR1 SGHNT and CDR2 YENEEA. The source was CD4+ or CD8+ T cells sorted from blood, collected in a trial of the OX40 agonist ivuxolimab. The sequence derives from an adult with an advanced solid tumor such as melanoma, head and neck, liver or kidney cancer. The chain has TRBV11-3 and TRBJ2-3, with 9 positions matching TRBD2. Here the CDR3 DNA reads TGTGCCAGCAGCCGGCGGGGTAGCGGGGGTACAGATACGCAGTATTTT. It is translated as CASSRRGSGGTDTQYF.